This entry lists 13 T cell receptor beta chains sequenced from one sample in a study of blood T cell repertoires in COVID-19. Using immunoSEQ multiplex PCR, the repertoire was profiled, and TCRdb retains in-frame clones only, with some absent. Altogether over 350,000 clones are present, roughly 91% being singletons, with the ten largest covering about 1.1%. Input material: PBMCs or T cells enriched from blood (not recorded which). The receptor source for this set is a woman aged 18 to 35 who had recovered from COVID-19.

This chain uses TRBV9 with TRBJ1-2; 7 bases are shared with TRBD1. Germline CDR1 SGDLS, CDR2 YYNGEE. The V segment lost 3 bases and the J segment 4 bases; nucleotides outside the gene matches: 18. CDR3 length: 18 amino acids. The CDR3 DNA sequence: TGTGCCAGCAGCGCAGGTGCCATTCAGGGGGGAGAGGGCTATGGCTACACCTTC. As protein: CASSAGAIQGGEGYGYTF.

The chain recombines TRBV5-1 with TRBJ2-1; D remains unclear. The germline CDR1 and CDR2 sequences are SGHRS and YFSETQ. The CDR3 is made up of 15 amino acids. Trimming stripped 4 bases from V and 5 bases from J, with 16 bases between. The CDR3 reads CASSPQTGSNNEQFF. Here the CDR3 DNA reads TGCGCCAGCAGCCCGCAGACTGGATCGAACAATGAGCAGTTCTTC.

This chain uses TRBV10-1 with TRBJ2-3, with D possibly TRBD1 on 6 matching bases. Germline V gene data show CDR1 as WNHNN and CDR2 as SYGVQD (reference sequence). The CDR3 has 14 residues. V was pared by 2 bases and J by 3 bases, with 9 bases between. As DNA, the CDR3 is TGCGCCAGCAGTGAGAACAGGGCGACAGATACGCAGTATTTT. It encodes CASSENRATDTQYF.

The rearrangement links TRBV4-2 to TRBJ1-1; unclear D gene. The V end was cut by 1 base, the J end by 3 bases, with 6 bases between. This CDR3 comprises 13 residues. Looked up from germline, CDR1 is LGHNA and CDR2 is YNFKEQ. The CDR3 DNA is TGTGCCAGCAGCCAAGTGGAGGACACTGAAGCTTTCTTT. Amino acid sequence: CASSQVEDTEAFF.

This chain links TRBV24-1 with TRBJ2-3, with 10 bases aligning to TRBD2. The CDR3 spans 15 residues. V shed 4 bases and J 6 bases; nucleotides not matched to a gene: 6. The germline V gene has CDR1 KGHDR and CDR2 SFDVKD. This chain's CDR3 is CATSEKRGGWDTQYF. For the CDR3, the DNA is TGTGCCACCAGTGAAAAGCGGGGGGGCTGGGATACGCAGTATTTT.

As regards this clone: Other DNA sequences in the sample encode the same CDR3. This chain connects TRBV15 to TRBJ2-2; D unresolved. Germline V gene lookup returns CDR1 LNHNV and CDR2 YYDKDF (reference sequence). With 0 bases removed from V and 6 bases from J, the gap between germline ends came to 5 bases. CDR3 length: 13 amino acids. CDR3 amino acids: CATSRDRAGELFF. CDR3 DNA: TGTGCCACCAGCAGAGATCGCGCCGGGGAGCTGTTTTTT. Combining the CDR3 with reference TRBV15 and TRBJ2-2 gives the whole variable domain DAMVIQNPRYQVTQFGKPVTLSCSQTLNHNVMYWYQQKSSQAPKLLFHYYDKDFNNEADTPDNFQSRRPNTSFCFLDIRSPGLGDTAMYLCATSRDRAGELFFGEGSRLTVL.

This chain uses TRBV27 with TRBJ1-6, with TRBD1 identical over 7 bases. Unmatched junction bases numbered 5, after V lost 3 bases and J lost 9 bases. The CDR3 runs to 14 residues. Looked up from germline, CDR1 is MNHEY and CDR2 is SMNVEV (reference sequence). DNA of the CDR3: TGTGCCAGCAGTTTGAGACAGGGAGCTTCACCCCTCCACTTT. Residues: CASSLRQGASPLHF.

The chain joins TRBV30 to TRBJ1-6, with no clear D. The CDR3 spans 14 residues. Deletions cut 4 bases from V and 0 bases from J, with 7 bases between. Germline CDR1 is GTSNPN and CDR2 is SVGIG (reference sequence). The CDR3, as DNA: TGTGCCTGGAAGTACTACTCCTATAATTCACCCCTCCACTTT. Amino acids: CAWKYYSYNSPLHF.

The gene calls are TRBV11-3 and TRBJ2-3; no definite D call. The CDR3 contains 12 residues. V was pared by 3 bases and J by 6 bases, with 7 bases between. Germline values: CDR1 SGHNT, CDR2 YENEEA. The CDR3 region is CASSLFEDTQYF. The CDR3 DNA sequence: TGTGCCAGCAGCTTGTTCGAGGATACGCAGTATTTT.

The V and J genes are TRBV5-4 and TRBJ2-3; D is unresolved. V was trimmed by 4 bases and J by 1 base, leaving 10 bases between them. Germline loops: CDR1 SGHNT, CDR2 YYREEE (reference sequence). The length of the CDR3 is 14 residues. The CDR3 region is CASSEVRGTDTQYF. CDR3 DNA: TGTGCCAGCAGCGAGGTTCGAGGCACAGATACGCAGTATTTT.

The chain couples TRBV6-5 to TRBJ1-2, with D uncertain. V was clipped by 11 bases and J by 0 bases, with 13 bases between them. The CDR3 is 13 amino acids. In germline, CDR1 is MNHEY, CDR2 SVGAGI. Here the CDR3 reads CASTGVANYGYTF. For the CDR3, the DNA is TGTGCCTCCACCGGGGTAGCTAACTATGGCTACACCTTC.

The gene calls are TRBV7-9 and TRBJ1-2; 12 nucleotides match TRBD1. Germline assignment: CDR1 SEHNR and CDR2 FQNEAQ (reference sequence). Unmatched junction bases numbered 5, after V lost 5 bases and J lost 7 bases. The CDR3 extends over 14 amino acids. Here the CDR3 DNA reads TGTGCCAGCAGCCCGGGACAGGGGGCTCGTGGCTACACCTTC. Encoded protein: CASSPGQGARGYTF. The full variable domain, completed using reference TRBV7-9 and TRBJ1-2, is DTGVSQNPRHKITKRGQNVTFRCDPISEHNRLYWYRQTLGQGPEFLTYFQNEAQLEKSRLLSDRFSAERPKGSFSTLEIQRTEQGDSAMYLCASSPGQGARGYTFGSGTRLTVV.

In nucleotides, the CDR3 is TGTGCCAGCTCACCAACACATAGCAATCAGCCCCAGCATTTT. Its protein is CASSPTHSNQPQHF. The V call is TRBV18, the J call TRBJ1-5; the D is unclear. Per the germline V gene, CDR1 is KGHSH and CDR2 is LQKENI. V shed 2 bases and J shed 0 bases, with 5 bases lying between them. CDR3 length equals 14 residues.